These T cell receptor beta chains were read from a single sample in a study of T cells after yellow fever vaccination. TCRdb passed the 5' RACE reads through MiXCR, listing each CDR3 protein once. The sample carries around 340,000 distinct CDR3 sequences, around an eighth recorded once. Sequenced material: CD4+ T cells sorted from PBMCs, taken 15 days after the yellow fever booster vaccination. The receptors stem from a man between 18 and 29 years old who received the YFV17D yellow fever vaccine. CDR3s include the opening cysteine and the closing phenylalanine or tryptophan. The D gene is left open where the match is weak. Clone sizes are given selectively: once, few, many, or a class where the clone is expanded.

length: 15
V: TRBV20-1
D: TRBD2
size: many
J: TRBJ2-1
DNA: TGCAGTGCTAGAGTTTCTAGCGGGGTTGGTGATGAGCAGTTCTTC
CDR3: CSARVSSGVGDEQFF

length: 14
V: TRBV5-4
D: TRBD1
size: many
J: TRBJ2-5
DNA: TGTGCCAGCAGCTTACAGGGGGCGCTGGAGACCCAGTACTTC
CDR3: CASSLQGALETQYF

length: 15
V: TRBV6-6
D: -
size: -
J: TRBJ1-6
DNA: TGTGCCAGCACCTCTCCCGGGGAGGGCCCCTCACCCCTCCACTTT
CDR3: CASTSPGEGPSPLHF

length: 13
V: TRBV11-1
D: TRBD1
size: many
J: TRBJ2-5
DNA: TGTGCCAGCAGGTCGACAGGGGCCGAGACCCAGTACTTC
CDR3: CASRSTGAETQYF

length: 15
V: TRBV5-1
D: -
size: -
J: TRBJ1-2
DNA: TGCGCCAGCAGCTCGTTAGCTGGGCTCACTGATGGCTACACCTTC
CDR3: CASSSLAGLTDGYTF

length: 14
V: TRBV7-6
D: -
size: many
J: TRBJ2-3
DNA: TGTGCCAGCAGCGCGCGGGTTAGCACAGATACGCAGTATTTT
CDR3: CASSARVSTDTQYF

length: 14
V: TRBV20-1
D: -
size: -
J: TRBJ1-2
DNA: TGCAGTGCCGCTCGGGGGGTCTTATCCTATGGCTACACCTTC
CDR3: CSAARGVLSYGYTF

length: 15
V: TRBV20-1
D: -
size: once
J: TRBJ2-3
DNA: TGCAGTGCTAGAAACCCCCGGGACGACACAGATACGCAGTATTTT
CDR3: CSARNPRDDTDTQYF

length: 14
V: TRBV7-6
D: -
size: few
J: TRBJ2-5
DNA: TGTGCCAGCAGGATAGGGAAGCGCGAAGAGACCCAGTACTTC
CDR3: CASRIGKREETQYF

length: 13
V: TRBV7-2
D: TRBD1
size: -
J: TRBJ2-5
DNA: TGTGCCAGCAGCTTAGTTTGGTCCGGGACAGAGTACTTC
CDR3: CASSLVWSGTEYF

length: 16
V: TRBV5-1
D: TRBD2
size: few
J: TRBJ2-2
DNA: TGCGCCAGCAGCTTGTCGGGAGGTTACGATTCCGGGGAGCTGTTTTTT
CDR3: CASSLSGGYDSGELFF

length: 13
V: TRBV5-1
D: -
size: -
J: TRBJ2-5
DNA: TGCGCCAGCGGGGAGGAGACGCCGTCGACCCAGTACTTC
CDR3: CASGEETPSTQYF

length: 13
V: TRBV29-1
D: -
size: few
J: TRBJ1-2
DNA: TGCAGCGTTGAACCAGGCCCCGACTATGGCTACACCTTC
CDR3: CSVEPGPDYGYTF

length: 16
V: TRBV4-3
D: -
size: few
J: TRBJ2-3
DNA: TGCGCCAGCAGCCGAGACCTGGGACCCGCCACAGATACGCAGTATTTT
CDR3: CASSRDLGPATDTQYF

length: 15
V: TRBV6-1
D: -
size: -
J: TRBJ1-3
DNA: TGTGCCAGCAGTGACCTGGCCTCCTCTGGAAACACCATATATTTT
CDR3: CASSDLASSGNTIYF

length: 15
V: TRBV29-1
D: TRBD1
size: -
J: TRBJ1-2
DNA: TGCAGCGTTGAAGATTCTCGGACCCAGGGGGATGGCTACACCTTC
CDR3: CSVEDSRTQGDGYTF

length: 14
V: TRBV6-5
D: TRBD1
size: -
J: TRBJ1-2
DNA: TGTGCCAGCAGTCCAGCCGACAGGGTGGATGGCTACACCTTC
CDR3: CASSPADRVDGYTF

length: 15
V: TRBV9
D: -
size: few
J: TRBJ2-2
DNA: TGTGCCAGCAGCGTAGCTTGGCGATACACCGGGGAGCTGTTTTTT
CDR3: CASSVAWRYTGELFF

length: 15
V: TRBV12-3/TRBV12-4
D: -
size: -
J: TRBJ1-3
DNA: TGTGCCAGCAGTTTAGAGGCCGGGGGTCGAAACACCATATATTTT
CDR3: CASSLEAGGRNTIYF

length: 11
V: TRBV10-3
D: -
size: few
J: TRBJ2-5
DNA: TGTGCCATCAGTGAGTCGGAGACCCAGTACTTC
CDR3: CAISESETQYF

length: 15
V: TRBV10-3
D: -
size: many
J: TRBJ1-5
DNA: TGTGCCATCAGTGAGTCTCTGAGTAGCAATCAGCCCCAGCATTTT
CDR3: CAISESLSSNQPQHF

length: 13
V: TRBV20-1
D: TRBD2
size: many
J: TRBJ2-4
DNA: TGCAGTGCTCCCTTAGCGGGTTCAAACATTCAGTACTTC
CDR3: CSAPLAGSNIQYF

length: 15
V: TRBV4-3
D: -
size: few
J: TRBJ1-1
DNA: TGCGCCAGCAGCCAAGCTGGCAGAGGGAACACTGAAGCTTTCTTT
CDR3: CASSQAGRGNTEAFF

length: 15
V: TRBV20-1
D: TRBD2
size: -
J: TRBJ2-2
DNA: TGCAGTGCTACCATCGGGACTAGCGACACCGGGGAGCTGTTTTTT
CDR3: CSATIGTSDTGELFF

length: 13
V: TRBV30
D: TRBD1
size: -
J: TRBJ2-1
DNA: TGTGCCTACGGACAGGTCGATAGGGGTGAGCAGTTCTTC
CDR3: CAYGQVDRGEQFF

length: 14
V: TRBV29-1
D: -
size: -
J: TRBJ2-1
DNA: TGCAGCGTTGTTGGCAGGGAGTCCTACAATGAGCAGTTCTTC
CDR3: CSVVGRESYNEQFF

length: 15
V: TRBV5-1
D: TRBD1
size: -
J: TRBJ1-6
DNA: TGCGCCAGCAGCCCCGACACAGGGGACGACTCACCCCTCCACTTT
CDR3: CASSPDTGDDSPLHF

length: 14
V: TRBV4-1
D: -
size: many
J: TRBJ1-1
DNA: TGCGCCAGCCGGGGCTTCTTACGGAACACTGAAGCTTTCTTT
CDR3: CASRGFLRNTEAFF

length: 15
V: TRBV3-1
D: -
size: -
J: TRBJ1-3
DNA: TGTGCCAGCAGCCTGAGACCGATCTCTGGAAACACCATATATTTT
CDR3: CASSLRPISGNTIYF

length: 15
V: TRBV7-3
D: TRBD1
size: few
J: TRBJ1-1
DNA: TGTGCCAGCAGCTTAATGGGACAGGGGGCTTCTGAAGCTTTCTTT
CDR3: CASSLMGQGASEAFF

length: 18
V: TRBV4-1
D: -
size: few
J: TRBJ2-5
DNA: TGCGCCAGCAGCCAAGATGGGCGAAACAGCCTTTCGGGGGAGACCCAGTACTTC
CDR3: CASSQDGRNSLSGETQYF

length: 14
V: TRBV18
D: -
size: few
J: TRBJ1-5
DNA: TGTGCCAGCTCACCGTATTACGGAAATCAGCCCCAGCATTTT
CDR3: CASSPYYGNQPQHF

length: 13
V: TRBV20-1
D: TRBD2
size: -
J: TRBJ2-5
DNA: TGCAGTGCTAGCGGGGGGGCCCTAGAGACCCAGTACTTC
CDR3: CSASGGALETQYF

length: 19
V: TRBV18
D: TRBD1
size: -
J: TRBJ1-5
DNA: TGTGCCAGCTCACCACCCGGGACAGGGGGACCAGGGGCTAATCAGCCCCAGCATTTT
CDR3: CASSPPGTGGPGANQPQHF

length: 15
V: TRBV4-3
D: TRBD2
size: few
J: TRBJ2-3
DNA: TGCGCCAGCAGTCTAGAGGGTTCAGCGGGGGATACGCAGTATTTT
CDR3: CASSLEGSAGDTQYF

length: 13
V: TRBV6-5
D: -
size: -
J: TRBJ2-7
DNA: TGTGCCAGCTCTTCCCCCCGGCGGGACGAGCAGTACTTC
CDR3: CASSSPRRDEQYF

length: 12
V: TRBV7-2
D: -
size: few
J: TRBJ2-5
DNA: TGTGCCAGCAGCTTAATTGATGGGACCCAGTACTTC
CDR3: CASSLIDGTQYF

length: 13
V: TRBV18
D: -
size: few
J: TRBJ1-6
DNA: TGTGCCAGCTCGGACAGAGATAATTCACCCCTCCACTTT
CDR3: CASSDRDNSPLHF

length: 14
V: TRBV12-3/TRBV12-4
D: -
size: few
J: TRBJ2-5
DNA: TGTGCCAGCAGTTTAGGACAGTACCAAGAGACCCAGTACTTC
CDR3: CASSLGQYQETQYF

length: 14
V: TRBV28
D: -
size: many
J: TRBJ2-1
DNA: TGTGCCAGTACTACCGGGGGATCCTACAATGAGCAGTTCTTC
CDR3: CASTTGGSYNEQFF

length: 11
V: TRBV20-1
D: -
size: few
J: TRBJ2-3
DNA: TGCAGTGCTAGTAAAGGGGATACGCAGTATTTT
CDR3: CSASKGDTQYF

length: 12
V: TRBV20-1
D: -
size: -
J: TRBJ2-3
DNA: TGCTCCTGGTGGCGGGGCGGGGATACGCAGTATTTT
CDR3: CSWWRGGDTQYF

length: 15
V: TRBV25-1
D: -
size: -
J: TRBJ2-5
DNA: TGTGCCAGCAGTGAATCCCAGGGAGGAAGGGAGACCCAGTACTTC
CDR3: CASSESQGGRETQYF

length: 15
V: TRBV5-1
D: -
size: -
J: TRBJ2-3
DNA: TGCGCCAGCAGCTTGACTAGGACTAGCACAGATACGCAGTATTTT
CDR3: CASSLTRTSTDTQYF